This is a list of T cell receptor beta chains from one sample in a study of blood T cell repertoires in COVID-19. This table comes from immunoSEQ multiplex PCR, and its TCRdb copy is limited to in-frame clones, with some not included. The table has some 28,000 clones, 85% to 90% seen once. The sample was peripheral blood. Source of these receptors: a man aged 55 to 70 with acute or convalescent COVID-19. Both conserved end residues are part of each CDR3. Size is omitted from some rows. Given values are once, few, many or a class for expanded clones.

CASGLVSSWRGLWEKLFF	TRBV12-5	.	18
CASSLGGGMDTQYF	TRBV5-4	few	14
CASRKGQGAGANVLTF	TRBV4-1	.	16
CASNNGGAGTDTQYF	TRBV19	.	15
CASSPQTGENTEAFF	TRBV18	.	15
CSAVTPEGYGYTF	TRBV29-1	few	13
CSARDNHYEQYF	TRBV29-1	.	12
CASSQAQRGSNQPQHF	TRBV4-1	.	16
CASSHDRVRAEAFF	TRBV18	.	14
CASSPRLLFHTEAFF	TRBV28	.	15
CASSLAGGSTYEQYF	TRBV28	.	15
CASSRTGGTNEKLFF	TRBV6-5	.	15
CAWSAGGMGGYTF	TRBV30	.	13
CASSSLTGQSSEAFF	TRBV5-4	.	15
CATSDHRDRDNQPQHF	TRBV24-1	.	16
CASSLRLAGGPQFF	TRBV28	.	14
CASVDRTSFSDTQYF	TRBV5-1	.	15
CASSPEPPQVMNTEAFF	TRBV3-1/TRBV3-2	.	17
CASSTPDRDSDGYTF	TRBV19	once	15
CASVDIGSYEQYF	TRBV2	few	13
CASSLKEGSSYEQYF	TRBV5-1	.	15
CASSTTGTRGTGELFF	TRBV11-2	.	16